The 18 T cell receptor beta chains presented below share a single source sample, sequenced in a study of OX40 agonist ivuxolimab in advanced cancers. Clones were sequenced by immunoSEQ multiplex PCR, and TCRdb holds only the in-frame ones, with some missing. This sample has 60,000 to 95,000 clones, with roughly 90% found just once. This specimen consisted of CD4+ or CD8+ T cells sorted from blood, obtained in a trial of the OX40 agonist ivuxolimab. These receptors were obtained from an adult with an advanced solid tumor such as melanoma, head and neck, liver or kidney cancer.

The CDR3 sequence is CASSLPTTNEKLFF. The CDR3 region has the DNA TGTGCCAGCAGTTTACCTACAACTAATGAAAAACTGTTTTTT. The V gene is TRBV28, the J gene TRBJ1-4; D unresolved. The V gene's germline CDR1 is MDHEN and CDR2 SYDVKM. The CDR3 is made up of 14 amino acids. The V end was cut by 2 bases, the J end by 0 bases, with 4 bases between.

This clone was found once. DNA for the CDR3: TGTGCCAGCAGCCAACAGACAGGGCATAATTCACCCCTCCACTTT. It yields the protein CASSQQTGHNSPLHF. The chain carries TRBV14 and TRBJ1-6, with TRBD1 matching 7 bases. CDR1 is SGHDN, CDR2 FVKESK, per germline. This CDR3 spans 15 amino acids. The ends lost 2 bases at V and 5 bases at J; junction bases unmatched: 3.

The chain recombines TRBV7-8 with TRBJ2-2, with TRBD2 matching over 8 bases. The germline gives CDR1 SGHVS, CDR2 FQNEAQ. Trimming removed 5 bases from V and 5 bases from J; junction bases left unmatched: 7. The CDR3 contains 15 residues. CDR3: CASSPFGGGTGELFF. The CDR3, as DNA: TGTGCCAGCAGCCCCTTCGGCGGGGGGACCGGGGAGCTGTTTTTT.

This sequence joins TRBV7-2 and TRBJ1-1; 8 nucleotides line up with TRBD1. The V gene's germline CDR1 is SGHTA and CDR2 FQGNSA. The CDR3 is made up of 15 amino acids. Trimming removed 6 bases from V and 1 base from J; junction bases left unmatched: 7. The CDR3 is CASRPQGATNTEAFF. In DNA, the CDR3 is TGTGCCAGCAGGCCTCAGGGGGCGACGAACACTGAAGCTTTCTTT.

Only a few counts were recorded for this clone. The chain carries TRBV6-5 and TRBJ1-2, with 10 positions matching TRBD1. CDR1 and CDR2 (germline): MNHEY, SVGAGI. V was pared by 6 bases and J by 3 bases, with 7 bases of the junction left unmatched. The CDR3 length is 15 residues. This CDR3 reads CASRSLGQGDYGYTF. As DNA, the CDR3 is TGTGCCAGCAGAAGTCTCGGACAGGGGGACTATGGCTACACCTTC.

The chain links TRBV6-6 to TRBJ1-3; 9 bases agree with TRBD1. Germline CDR1 MNHNY, CDR2 SVGAGI (reference sequence). This CDR3 contains 15 residues. V dropped 8 bases and J dropped 4; count of bases not matched to a gene: 9. The CDR3 loop is CASGQGYPGGNTIYF. CDR3 bases: TGTGCCAGCGGACAGGGGTACCCGGGGGGAAACACCATATATTTT.

As to this clone: The same CDR3 can be traced to other DNA sequences in this sample. The chain couples TRBV6-5 to TRBJ2-7; the match to TRBD1 covers 8 bases. V lost 6 bases to trimming and J lost 0 bases; unmatched junction nucleotides: 4. Germline loops: CDR1 MNHEY, CDR2 SVGAGI. CDR3 length: 14 amino acids. This CDR3 is CASRWDRSSYEQYF. The CDR3 DNA follows: TGTGCCAGCAGGTGGGACAGGAGCTCCTACGAGCAGTACTTC.

The genes are TRBV7-3 and TRBJ1-1; D perhaps matches TRBD1 (5 bases). This CDR3 is built from 16 residues. Per germline, CDR1 SGHTA and CDR2 FQGTGA. Trimming took 1 base from V and 1 from J, leaving 13 bases between them. The CDR3: CASSLILGGANTEAFF. Written as DNA, the CDR3 is TGTGCCAGCAGCTTAATTTTGGGGGGTGCGAACACTGAAGCTTTCTTT.

The chain recombines TRBV30 with TRBJ2-7; D might be TRBD1 (5 bases). Germline V gene sequence: CDR1 GTSNPN, CDR2 SVGIG (reference sequence). Trimming shortened V by 4 bases and J by 3 bases, and 22 bases separated the two germline ends. The CDR3 sequence is 16 residues long. In nucleotides, the CDR3 is TGTGCCTGGATACCCAAAGGGTCAGGGAATGACTACGAGCAGTACTTC. This gives the protein CAWIPKGSGNDYEQYF.

This chain uses TRBV7-8 with TRBJ2-2, with D perhaps matching TRBD1 (6 bases). Germline V CDR1 and CDR2: SGHVS, FQNEAQ. The CDR3 consists of 16 residues. Trimming took 5 bases from V and 2 from J, leaving 15 bases between them. The CDR3 DNA follows: TGTGCCAGCAGCCCTACGCCGGACAGCAACACCGGGGAGCTGTTTTTT. This gives the protein CASSPTPDSNTGELFF.

This clone was detected only once. This chain uses TRBV28 with TRBJ1-3; D not certain. V dropped 3 bases and J dropped 0 bases, with 9 bases sitting between them. The CDR3 sequence is 15 residues long. Germline CDR1 MDHEN, CDR2 SYDVKM. CDR3 nucleotide sequence: TGTGCCAGCAGTTTGGCGGGGAGCTCTGGAAACACCATATATTTT. Protein product: CASSLAGSSGNTIYF.

The rearrangement joins TRBV10-1 to TRBJ2-2; 7 bases line up with TRBD2. CDR1 WNHNN and CDR2 SYGVQD come from the germline V gene (reference sequence). The J segment lost 5 bases and the V segment lost 6 bases, leaving 3 bases of the junction unmatched. The CDR3 sequence is 13 residues long. The CDR3 spells CASSGGGTGELFF. In DNA, the CDR3 is TGCGCCAGCAGCGGGGGAGGGACCGGGGAGCTGTTTTTT.

The chain couples TRBV9 to TRBJ1-1; D perhaps matches TRBD1 (5 bases). The ends were cut back, 0 bases at V and 1 base at J, with 10 bases in the middle. Germline V gives CDR1 SGDLS, CDR2 YYNGEE. The CDR3 covers 15 residues. Here the CDR3 reads CASSVAGSRNTEAFF. CDR3 coding DNA: TGTGCCAGCAGCGTAGCAGGGAGTAGGAACACTGAAGCTTTCTTT.

The chain carries TRBV28 and TRBJ1-2; no clear D. CDR1 and CDR2 (germline): MDHEN, SYDVKM. V was cut by 5 bases and J by 3 bases, with 10 bases left in between. The CDR3 length is 13 residues. DNA for the CDR3: TGTGCCAGCAGTCTAGAGGGTTACTATGGCTACACCTTC. It translates to CASSLEGYYGYTF.

V gene TRBV5-8 combines with J gene TRBJ1-5; no reliable D call. This CDR3 is built from 10 residues. V was trimmed by 4 bases and J by 10 bases, leaving 6 bases between them. Germline V gene data show CDR1 as SGHTS and CDR2 as YDEGEE. CDR3 amino acids: CASSLKPQHF. The CDR3 region has the DNA TGTGCCAGCAGCCTGAAACCCCAGCATTTT.

This clone has just one count. The chain links TRBV4-1 to TRBJ1-2; 7 nucleotides match TRBD1. Germline V gives CDR1 MGHRA, CDR2 YSYEKL. J lost 0 bases, V lost 4 bases, and 8 bases had no gene match. This CDR3 comprises 16 residues. CDR3 region: CASSRPWDSTNYGYTF. As DNA, the CDR3 is TGCGCCAGCAGCCGACCCTGGGACAGTACTAACTATGGCTACACCTTC.

This chain joins TRBV27 and TRBJ1-3; possible D gene TRBD1, 5 bases. Trimming cost V 6 bases and J 2 bases, with 14 bases left between them. CDR3 length: 15 amino acids. From germline, CDR1 is MNHEY and CDR2 SMNVEV (reference sequence). The CDR3 sequence: CASRLTRGAGNTIYF. The CDR3 bases are TGTGCCAGCAGACTTACAAGGGGAGCTGGAAACACCATATATTTT.

V and J are TRBV4-2 and TRBJ1-4, with 10 bases identical to TRBD1. The V and J ends lost 0 bases and 5 bases, in that order; junction bases with no gene match: 3. Germline CDR1 LGHNA, CDR2 YNFKEQ. The CDR3 has 16 amino acids. The CDR3 here is CASSQDWGQGNEKLFF. The CDR3 bases are TGTGCCAGCAGCCAAGATTGGGGACAGGGGAATGAAAAACTGTTTTTT.